This TCR beta chain emerged from a study of circulating CD8 cells and anti-PD-1 response in melanoma. Whole-study findings and limits: At M1, fewer than 8% of TRB clonotypes appeared in multiple subsets.

This clonotype is large within its sample. Its antigen remains unidentified. The QIAseq Immune Repertoire TCR panel built the libraries from roughly 15 ng of total RNA. TCRdb reanalysed the reads using MiXCR and keeps one entry per CDR3 protein. The data contain 310 or so distinct CDR3 sequences, almost 10% of them seen just once; the ten biggest clones take up 17%. In germline, CDR1 is LNHDA, CDR2 SQIVND (reference sequence). The CDR3 has 13 amino acids. Trimming shortened V by 6 bases and J by 6 bases, and 12 bases separated the two germline ends. From live CD3+CD8+TCRalphabeta+ cells, four PD-1 and/or TIGIT subsets were sorted.

This sequence was found in a human donor with melanoma. The J gene is TRBJ2-1, the V gene TRBV19; D is possibly TRBD1 or TRBD2 (6 bases each). Material: CD8+ T cells from PBMCs, obtained at baseline or after one month of anti-PD-1 therapy (not recorded which). This CDR3 reads CASSGSGANEQFF. The DNA of the CDR3 is TGTGCCAGTAGCGGGTCGGGGGCCAATGAGCAGTTCTTC.